The table lists the clone carrying this TCR beta chain with many counts. The antigen remains undetermined. None of the patients had undergone any treatment ahead of thyroid surgery. Trimming cost V 5 bases and J 4 bases, with 8 bases left between them. The CDR3 totals 12 residues. Germline values: CDR1 KGHSH, CDR2 LQKENI. The data derive from a study of metastatic and nonmetastatic thyroid tumors. Broader study findings: Compared with benign nodules, malignant thyroid tumors were reported to have significantly higher TCR beta diversity in both blood and tumor.

Per the original methods: Construction of a distant-metastasis classifier for papillary thyroid cancer relied on CDR3 differences across clinicopathological groups. With MiXCR, TCRdb called clones anew from the PCR reads. TCRdb assigned the V and J calls; the authors' analysis was not used. The sample lists some 52,000 clones, roughly 15% occurring once. The gene calls are TRBV18 and TRBJ1-1; unclear D gene. This sequence was found in a female donor with papillary thyroid cancer or a benign thyroid nodule (not recorded which). Some clones in this sample may be carry-over from other donors' samples. Material for sequencing was blood. Written as DNA, the CDR3 is TGTGCCAGCTCAGGCGGGAGCACTGAAGCTTTCTTT. Its protein product is CASSGGSTEAFF.